The sequence of this T cell receptor beta chain was determined in a study of OX40 agonist ivuxolimab in advanced cancers. Broader study findings: No determination was made of the antigen specificity of the expanded peripheral T cells. Low normalized clonal expansion also occurred in some nonresponding patients. Patients with a partial response at 0.1-3.0 mg/kg had among the lowest clonal expansion.

V was clipped by 2 bases and J by 15 bases, with 11 bases between them. Germline CDR1 and CDR2: GTSNPN and SVGIG (reference sequence). This CDR3 contains 10 residues. Sequencing was performed with immunoSEQ multiplex PCR; in TCRdb, only in-frame clones are kept and a portion is missing. The data contain approximately 28,000 clones, around nine tenths of them singletons. Concerning this clone: Its target is unknown.

The chain combines TRBV30 with TRBJ2-1; D is possibly TRBD2 (6 bases). Source: CD4+ or CD8+ T cells sorted from blood, taken in a trial of the OX40 agonist ivuxolimab. The origin of this receptor is an adult with an advanced solid tumor such as melanoma, head and neck, liver or kidney cancer. CDR3 loop: CAWSLGEVFF. Here the CDR3 DNA reads TGTGCCTGGAGTTTGGGGGAGGTGTTCTTC.